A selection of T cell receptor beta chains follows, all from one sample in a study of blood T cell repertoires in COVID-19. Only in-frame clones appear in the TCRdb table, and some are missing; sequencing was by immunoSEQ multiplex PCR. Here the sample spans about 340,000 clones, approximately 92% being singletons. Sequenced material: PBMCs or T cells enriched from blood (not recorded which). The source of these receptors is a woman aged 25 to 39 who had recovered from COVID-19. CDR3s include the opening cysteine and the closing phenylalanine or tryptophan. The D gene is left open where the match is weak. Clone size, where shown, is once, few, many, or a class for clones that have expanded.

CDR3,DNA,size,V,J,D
CASSQQTGGHQPQHF,TGTGCCAGCAGCCAACAGACAGGGGGCCATCAGCCCCAGCATTTT,.,TRBV4-2,TRBJ1-5,TRBD1
CASSDDTQGYGYTF,TGTGCCAGCAGTGACGATACACAGGGCTATGGCTACACCTTC,.,TRBV2,TRBJ1-2,.
CASSLGSGISF,TGTGCCAGCAGCTTAGGAAGCGGGATCAGCTTC,.,TRBV7-2,TRBJ2-7,TRBD2
CASSLQGVGTEAFF,TGTGCCAGCAGTTTGCAGGGGGTGGGGACTGAAGCTTTCTTT,once,TRBV28,TRBJ1-1,TRBD1
CASSQDGSLIRNEQFF,TGCGCCAGCAGCCAAGATGGGAGTCTAATCAGAAATGAGCAGTTCTTC,.,TRBV4-1,TRBJ2-1,.
CASSSTGEGDGYTF,TGTGCCAGCAGCTCGACAGGGGAAGGAGATGGCTACACCTTC,.,TRBV7-3,TRBJ1-2,TRBD1
CASSPYYSIEAFF,TGTGCCAGCTCACCATATTATAGTATTGAAGCTTTCTTT,.,TRBV18,TRBJ1-1,.
CASSWGPDRGYGYTF,TGTGCCAGCAGTTGGGGGCCAGATAGAGGATATGGCTACACCTTC,.,TRBV5-5,TRBJ1-2,.
CASSSIPGQGPQQYF,TGTGCCAGCAGCTCAATTCCGGGACAGGGTCCGCAGCAGTACTTC,.,TRBV5-5,TRBJ2-7,TRBD1
CASSLALLAGVNEQFF,TGTGCCAGCAGCTTAGCTTTACTAGCGGGAGTCAATGAGCAGTTCTTC,.,TRBV7-2,TRBJ2-1,TRBD2
CASSLTGLAGGFSTDTQYF,TGTGCCAGCAGTTTAACTGGACTAGCGGGGGGGTTTAGCACAGATACGCAGTATTTT,.,TRBV27,TRBJ2-3,TRBD2
CASSYGGGASPLHF,TGTGCCAGCAGTTACGGGGGGGGTGCATCACCCCTCCACTTT,.,TRBV6-5,TRBJ1-6,.
CASSLAQDTEAFF,TGTGCCAGCAGTTTGGCACAGGACACTGAAGCTTTCTTT,few,TRBV28,TRBJ1-1,.
CASSLDRDRDETQYF,TGTGCCAGCAGCTTAGATAGGGACAGGGATGAGACCCAGTACTTC,.,TRBV11-3,TRBJ2-5,TRBD1
CASSDLAYNEQFF,TGTGCCAGCAGTGATCTAGCCTACAATGAGCAGTTCTTC,.,TRBV25-1,TRBJ2-1,.
CASRLPGTGPQPQHF,TGTGCCAGCAGGCTACCCGGGACAGGGCCCCAGCCCCAGCATTTT,.,TRBV28,TRBJ1-5,TRBD1
CASSSPGTGSFYEQYF,TGTGCCAGCAGCTCTCCCGGGACAGGGTCTTTTTACGAGCAGTACTTC,.,TRBV11-1,TRBJ2-7,TRBD1
CASSLDFNTQYF,TGTGCCAGCAGCTTGGACTTTAATACGCAGTATTTT,once,TRBV7-2,TRBJ2-3,.
CATQGPYGNTIYF,TGTGCCACTCAGGGTCCTTATGGAAACACCATATATTTT,.,TRBV19,TRBJ1-3,.
CYGTSDSYEQYF,TGTTACGGGACTAGCGACTCCTACGAGCAGTACTTC,.,TRBV28,TRBJ2-7,TRBD2
CASNFRVGNTIYF,TGTGCCAGCAATTTCAGGGTAGGAAACACCATATATTTT,.,TRBV2,TRBJ1-3,.
CASSLWGGTGGPEAFF,TGCGCCAGCAGCTTGTGGGGAGGGACAGGGGGGCCTGAAGCTTTCTTT,.,TRBV5-1,TRBJ1-1,TRBD1
CAISESGDENTEAFF,TGTGCCATCAGTGAGTCAGGGGATGAGAACACTGAAGCTTTCTTT,.,TRBV10-3,TRBJ1-1,.
CASRELAGPSSYNEQFF,TGTGCCAGCAGGGAACTAGCGGGGCCCAGCTCCTACAATGAGCAGTTCTTC,.,TRBV7-2,TRBJ2-1,TRBD2
CASSPSVEQFF,TGTGCCAGCTCACCATCCGTCGAGCAGTTCTTC,.,TRBV18,TRBJ2-1,.
CASRAGGLGEQYF,TGTGCCAGTAGAGCGGGGGGCCTCGGGGAGCAGTACTTC,.,TRBV28,TRBJ2-7,TRBD2
CASSLGLAGLTDTQYF,TGTGCCAGCAGTTTGGGTCTAGCGGGCCTCACAGATACGCAGTATTTT,.,TRBV28,TRBJ2-3,TRBD2
CATSLGVYTDTQYF,TGTGCCACCAGCCTAGGGGTCTACACAGATACGCAGTATTTT,once,TRBV15,TRBJ2-3,.
CASSLGGGGSSYEQYF,TGTGCCAGCAGTTTAGGAGGCGGCGGGAGCTCCTACGAGCAGTACTTC,.,TRBV28,TRBJ2-7,TRBD2
CASSLVSVGRGRTGELFF,TGTGCCAGCAGCTTAGTTAGCGTGGGCAGGGGGCGCACCGGGGAGCTGTTTTTT,.,TRBV7-2,TRBJ2-2,TRBD1
CASSTGQGSYEQYF,TGTGCCAGCAGCACTGGACAGGGCTCCTACGAGCAGTACTTC,.,TRBV13,TRBJ2-7,TRBD1
CASSLAGTGRYEQYF,TGTGCCAGCAGCTTAGCCGGGACAGGCCGCTACGAGCAGTACTTC,.,TRBV7-2,TRBJ2-7,TRBD1
CASSRQISPLHF,TGTGCCAGCAGTCGACAGATATCACCCCTCCACTTT,.,TRBV28,TRBJ1-6,.
CASSPGQGAVGTQYF,TGTGCCAGCAGCCCGGGACAGGGTGCGGTAGGGACCCAGTACTTC,.,TRBV11-2,TRBJ2-5,TRBD1
CASSQRLQANQPQHF,TGTGCCAGCAGCCAACGGTTACAGGCAAATCAGCCCCAGCATTTT,.,TRBV5-8,TRBJ1-5,.
CASSLMQSTDTQYF,TGTGCCAGCAGCTTAATGCAGTCCACAGATACGCAGTATTTT,.,TRBV7-3,TRBJ2-3,.
CASRLTGFSGNTIYF,TGTGCCAGTAGGCTAACAGGTTTTTCTGGAAACACCATATATTTT,.,TRBV19,TRBJ1-3,.
CASSLTGRNTIYF,TGTGCCAGCAGCCTGACGGGTAGAAACACCATATATTTT,.,TRBV28,TRBJ1-3,.
CASRRTGGDYGYTF,TGTGCCAGCAGACGGACAGGGGGCGACTATGGCTACACCTTC,.,TRBV27,TRBJ1-2,TRBD1
CASSRDGTSYEQYF,TGTGCCAGCAGCCGCGATGGGACTTCATACGAGCAGTACTTC,.,TRBV7-9,TRBJ2-7,.
CAISASGSFSYEQYF,TGTGCCATTTCGGCAAGCGGGAGTTTCTCCTACGAGCAGTACTTC,once,TRBV28,TRBJ2-7,TRBD2
CASSLDRREKLFF,TGTGCCAGCAGTTTAGATCGGAGAGAAAAACTGTTTTTT,.,TRBV12-3/TRBV12-4,TRBJ1-4,.
CASSPGTANTEAFF,TGTGCCAGTAGTCCTGGGACAGCGAACACTGAAGCTTTCTTT,.,TRBV19,TRBJ1-1,TRBD1